These T cell receptor beta chains were read from a single sample in a study of radiotherapy plus CTLA-4 blockade in lung cancer. TCRdb's table, derived via immunoSEQ multiplex PCR, lists solely in-frame clones and lacks some. The data show roughly 97,000 clones, about four fifths seen once. Specimen: peripheral blood, collected from a patient treated with radiotherapy plus ipilimumab. The receptors here all came from a human donor with non-small cell lung cancer who had a partial response to radiotherapy plus ipilimumab. Some clones in this sample may be carry-over from other donors' samples. Each CDR3 is given with its conserved first and last residue. The D gene is left open where the match is weak. Clone size appears in some rows only: once, few, many, or a class for an expanded clone.

v_call	d_call	j_call	clone_size	cdr3_nt	cdr3_aa
TRBV7-3	TRBD2	TRBJ2-3	.	TGTGCCAGCAGCAAGGTAGCGGGCGCAGATACGCAGTATTTT	CASSKVAGADTQYF
TRBV5-6	.	TRBJ1-2	.	TGTGCCAGCAGCCCGACGGGAAACTATGGCTACACCTTC	CASSPTGNYGYTF
TRBV7-9	.	TRBJ1-6	.	TGTGCCAGCAGCCTTGGGGCGGGGAACTCACCCCTCCACTTT	CASSLGAGNSPLHF
TRBV5-1	TRBD2	TRBJ2-3	.	TGCGCCAGCAGCCCCGGGGGACTAGCGGGGGGTACGGAGTTACTGTATTTT	CASSPGGLAGGTELLYF
TRBV5-1	TRBD1	TRBJ2-1	few	TGCGCCAGCAGCTTCGGGACAGGTATTTACAATGAGCAGTTCTTC	CASSFGTGIYNEQFF
TRBV6-5	TRBD2	TRBJ2-1	.	TGTGCCACCTACGGACGGGCTAGCGGGACCTATGAGCAGTTCTTC	CATYGRASGTYEQFF
TRBV18	TRBD2	TRBJ2-7	few	TGTGCCAGCTCACCCGCGTTGGGGACTAGCGGGAGTTACGAGCAGTACTTC	CASSPALGTSGSYEQYF
TRBV10-2	.	TRBJ1-5	few	TGCGCCAGCACCGAGGTTCAGCCCCAGCATTTT	CASTEVQPQHF
TRBV28	TRBD2	TRBJ2-3	.	TGTGCCAGCATCGGTGGGAGGGCGGATACGCAGTATTTT	CASIGGRADTQYF
TRBV19	.	TRBJ1-5	.	TGTGCCAGTAGTACAGTCTGGATGGGGGGACCTCAGCCCCAGCATTTT	CASSTVWMGGPQPQHF
TRBV14	.	TRBJ1-1	.	TGTGCCAGCAGCCAAGTTTCGCGGGCGAGGGCTTTCTTT	CASSQVSRARAFF
TRBV9	TRBD2	TRBJ2-1	.	TGTGCCAGCAGCTACGCTAGCGGGGGGAATGAGCAGTTCTTC	CASSYASGGNEQFF
TRBV6-5	.	TRBJ1-4	.	TGTGCCAGCAGTCTAGAGACCGGGAGAGGACTGTTTTTT	CASSLETGRGLFF
TRBV7-2	TRBD1	TRBJ1-1	.	TGTGCCAGCAGCGCGGACAGGGGGGCTGAAGCTTTCTTT	CASSADRGAEAFF
TRBV30	.	TRBJ2-5	.	TGTGCCTGGAGTGTCCGCCAGGCCGGACAAGAGACCCAGTACTTC	CAWSVRQAGQETQYF
TRBV29-1	.	TRBJ2-5	.	TGCAGCGCTGGCATGCCGGGACAACTCCAAGAGACCCAGTACTTC	CSAGMPGQLQETQYF
TRBV4-2	.	TRBJ2-2	.	TGTGCCAGCAGCCAAGATCTGGGGAGCTCAGCGGGTTACACCGGGGAGCTGTTTTTT	CASSQDLGSSAGYTGELFF
TRBV7-9	TRBD1	TRBJ2-7	.	TGTGCCAGCAGCTTATCAGACAGGGCGGGTTACGAGCAGTACTTC	CASSLSDRAGYEQYF
TRBV27	TRBD2	TRBJ2-5	.	TGTGCCAGCAGTACCTCCGCCCGGGGGGGGCAAGAGACCCAGTACTTC	CASSTSARGGQETQYF
TRBV9	TRBD1	TRBJ1-6	.	TGTGCCAGCAGCGCCAGGGACAGGGGGCCCTCACCCCTCCACTTT	CASSARDRGPSPLHF
TRBV2	.	TRBJ2-1	.	TGTGCCAGTGAGGCGGTTCGGACAGACTACAATGAGCAGTTCTTC	CASEAVRTDYNEQFF
TRBV21-1	.	TRBJ2-7	.	TGTGCCAGCAGCAAAGCAACCCGGGAACACCCGGGGGAGCGCGAGCAGTACTTC	CASSKATREHPGEREQYF
TRBV20-1	TRBD2	TRBJ2-3	.	TGCAGTGCTAGTTTGGGACTAGGCCAGTATTTT	CSASLGLGQYF
TRBV6-5	TRBD1	TRBJ1-5	.	TGTGCCAGCAGTTACACGACAGGGGACGATCAGCCCCAGCATTTT	CASSYTTGDDQPQHF
TRBV5-4	TRBD2	TRBJ2-4	.	TGTGCCAGCAGCGGGATCGGGGAGGGAGTAAACATTCAGTACTTC	CASSGIGEGVNIQYF
TRBV28	TRBD2	TRBJ2-1	.	TGTGCCAGCAGCCCCCGGGGCGAGCGGGGCAATGAGCAGTTCTTC	CASSPRGERGNEQFF